This T cell receptor beta chain was documented in a study of T-cell reconstitution after alpha-beta-depleted transplantation in children. This clonotype has ten or more counts. What it recognizes is unknown. Unique molecular identifiers tagged the TCRbeta library. Each CDR3 protein gets one entry after TCRdb re-called the PCR reads with MiXCR. The sample includes over 45,000 distinct CDR3 sequences, 7.5% to 10% of them seen just once. Findings of the study overall: Expanded graft clones numbering several hundred reportedly gave rise to alpha-beta T cells about two months after transplant. A year had passed since transplant, and T-cell counts and diversity by then came mostly from newly produced T cells. Recipient T cells and thymic progenitors that survived gave rise to the high TCRbeta diversity observed at day 60 in some patients.

This CDR3 contains 15 residues. Deletions cut 5 bases from V and 8 bases from J, with 21 bases between. Germline CDR1 reads SGHAT; CDR2 reads FQNNGV. The clonotype comes from a male patient between 2 and 9 years old who had a stem cell transplant for chronic granulomatous disease, so the T cells may come from the graft donor. The rearrangement links TRBV11-2 to TRBJ1-2, with a tentative D call TRBD1 (5 bases). The sample was PBMCs, mostly from graft donor cells, taken 60 days after TCRalphabeta/CD19-depleted stem cell transplant. CDR3 residues: CASSMTTLSGNGYTF. In DNA, the CDR3 is TGTGCCAGCAGCATGACGACCCTCTCAGGGAACGGCTACACCTTC.